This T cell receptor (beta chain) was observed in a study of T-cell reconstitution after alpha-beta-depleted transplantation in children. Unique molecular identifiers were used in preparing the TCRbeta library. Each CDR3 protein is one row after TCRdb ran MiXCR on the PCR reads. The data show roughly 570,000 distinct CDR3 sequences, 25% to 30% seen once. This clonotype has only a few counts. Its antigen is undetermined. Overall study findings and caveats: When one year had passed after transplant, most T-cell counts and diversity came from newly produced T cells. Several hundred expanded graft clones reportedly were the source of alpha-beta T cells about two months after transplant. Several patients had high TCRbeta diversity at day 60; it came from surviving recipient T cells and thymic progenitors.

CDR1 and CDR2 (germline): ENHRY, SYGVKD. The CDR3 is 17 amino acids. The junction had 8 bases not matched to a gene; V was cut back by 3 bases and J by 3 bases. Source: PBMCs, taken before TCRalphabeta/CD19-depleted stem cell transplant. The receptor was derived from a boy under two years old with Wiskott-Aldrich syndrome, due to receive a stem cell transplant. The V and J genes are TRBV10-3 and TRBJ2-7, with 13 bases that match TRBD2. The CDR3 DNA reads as TGTGCCATCAGTGACTTAATGGGACTAGCGGGACTCTACGAGCAGTACTTC. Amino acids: CAISDLMGLAGLYEQYF.